Each of the 9 T cell receptor beta chains below was sequenced from the same sample in a study of regulatory T cells in long-lasting Graves disease. To make TCR beta libraries, researchers used iRepertoire HTBI primers and Arm-PCR of CDR3 regions. TCRdb reprocessed the multiplex PCR reads via MiXCR and lists one record per CDR3 protein. In the table there are 400,000 to 550,000 distinct CDR3 sequences, 16% of which are singletons. Described time point: newly diagnosed GD, antithyroid drugs for less than 3 months. Isolated PBMC RNA provided the starting material for the TCR library. The same data also went into a second study, on T cells in Graves' hyperthyroidism and ophthalmopathy.

Material: peripheral blood mononuclear cells (PBMCs), obtained at new diagnosis, from a patient treated with antithyroid drugs. The receptors here all came from a woman between 25 and 40 years old with Graves disease.

This clonotype was seen ten or more times. This sequence joins TRBV5-1 and TRBJ2-7; 8 bases are shared with TRBD2. The CDR3 is 16 amino acids. The germline gives CDR1 SGHRS, CDR2 YFSETQ. The ends lost 0 bases at V and 0 bases at J; junction bases unmatched: 5. CDR3 sequence: CASSLEAGVGSYEQYF. CDR3 sequence (DNA): TGCGCCAGCAGCTTGGAAGCGGGAGTTGGCTCCTACGAGCAGTACTTC.

The V gene is TRBV3-1, the J gene TRBJ1-6; no clear D. CDR3 size: 13 residues. V lost 4 bases to trimming and J lost 10 bases, with 11 bases between them. Germline lookup yields CDR1 LGHDT and CDR2 YNNKEL (reference sequence). CDR3 nucleotide sequence: TGTGCCAGCAGCCGAGACCTCGAGTCACCCCTCCACTTT. Its translation is CASSRDLESPLHF.

This clonotype came up many times. CDR3 nucleotide sequence: TGTGCCAGCAGTTCCTCGGGACAGGGGAACCCCTACGAGCAGTACTTC. Protein sequence: CASSSSGQGNPYEQYF. The rearrangement joins TRBV6-2 or TRBV6-3 to TRBJ2-7; 10 bases fit TRBD1. The CDR3 covers 16 residues. Losses at the gene ends were 4 bases for V and 2 bases for J; bases not matched to a gene: 8. Per germline, CDR1 MNHEY and CDR2 SVGEGT.

With respect to this clonotype: The junction departs from the called germline gene at one end, perhaps through a read error. V is TRBV6-9 and J is TRBJ1-1; D not resolved. Germline lookup yields CDR1 MNHGY and CDR2 SVAAGI. CDR3 size: 16 residues. CDR3 region: CAGSYSPKVGNTEAFF. CDR3 sequence (DNA): TGTGCCGGCAGTTATTCCCCAAAGGTGGGGAACACTGAAGCTTTCTTT.

This clonotype was seen only once. V gene TRBV20-1 combines with J gene TRBJ1-2; a possible D gene is TRBD1 (5 bases). The CDR3 totals 13 residues. Germline CDR1 DFQATT, CDR2 SNEGSKA (reference sequence). V lost 5 bases and J lost 3, with 13 bases in between. DNA of the CDR3: TGCAGTGCTCGATCGGGACGGCACTATGGCTACACCTTC. It is translated as CSARSGRHYGYTF.

This clonotype was picked up a small number of times. This chain uses TRBV27 with TRBJ1-5; a weak D match, TRBD1 (6 bases). Trimming removed 6 bases from V and 0 bases from J, with 12 bases in between. The CDR3 totals 15 residues. CDR1 is MNHEY, CDR2 SMNVEV, per germline (reference sequence). The chain's CDR3 is CASREIRGSNQPQHF. CDR3 bases: TGTGCCAGCAGAGAAATCAGGGGTAGCAATCAGCCCCAGCATTTT.

This clonotype was detected many times. The V gene is TRBV28, the J gene TRBJ2-5, with D possibly being TRBD2 (5 bases). Trimming left V 6 bases short and J 5 bases short, with 13 bases between. Per germline, CDR1 MDHEN and CDR2 SYDVKM. The CDR3 extends over 13 amino acids. This CDR3 is CASRSEGRETQYF. In DNA, the CDR3 is TGTGCCAGCAGGAGTGAGGGCCGGGAGACCCAGTACTTC.

Only a few counts were recorded for this clonotype. This chain joins TRBV9 and TRBJ2-6; no firm D call. CDR3 length equals 16 residues. Germline V gene lookup returns CDR1 SGDLS and CDR2 YYNGEE. The V end was cut by 0 bases, the J end by 4 bases, with 11 bases between. The CDR3 sequence: CASSVATASGANVLTF. The CDR3 bases are TGTGCCAGCAGCGTAGCTACAGCCTCCGGGGCCAACGTCCTGACTTTC.

The table lists this clonotype with many counts. The rearrangement joins TRBV12-3 or TRBV12-4 to TRBJ2-7, with 7 bases lining up with TRBD1. The CDR3 covers 13 residues. The junction had 7 bases not matched to a gene; V was cut back by 5 bases and J by 6 bases. This chain's CDR3 is CASSVGQALEQYF. The DNA of the CDR3 is TGTGCCAGCAGTGTCGGACAGGCCCTCGAGCAGTACTTC.